This T cell receptor (beta chain) was sequenced during a study of cytomegalovirus exposure and HLA in healthy donors (dated by TCRdb to 2016 to 2017). At the level of the whole study: An earlier analysis of 587 of the donors reported 250 to 350 Gb of sequence data and around 120 million unique TCR beta sequences obtained from about 170 million T cells. Five DR-DQ haplotypes were treated as single units for association and clustering because of strong linkage in the cohort. An early release covering roughly 600 HLA-typed donors comprised approximately 290 gigabases of sequencing data and some 79 million unique TCR sequences. The aim of the study was to test whether cataloging public T cell receptors could identify signatures of past pathogen exposure. An earlier analysis of some 500 of the donors applied high-throughput TCR beta sequencing to assess whether each TCR beta V gene segment acted as functional or pseudogenic. On average, roughly 240,000 unique TCR beta nucleotide sequences were sequenced per donor among 300 to 500 genotyped donors of the cohort, with roughly 19% of those sequences being non-productive. The T cell repertoires of 550 to 850 subjects were profiled by immunosequencing and related to cytomegalovirus serostatus. Class I and class II HLA loci were covered by the typing at four-digit resolution. The number of donors typed differed by locus, with about 629-640 for A, B, C, DRB1 and DQB1, around 520 for DQA1, 600 to 610 for DPA1, and over 400 for DPB1. Rather than using new phenotypic data, the later analysis identified candidate immune exposures from TCR beta sequences and from how often those sequences occurred across donors. A later analysis re-analyzed previously published TCR beta repertoires from about 600 donors and added high-resolution HLA genotyping to study TCR occurrence patterns. To predict cytomegalovirus infection status, the study brought together high-throughput TCR immunosequencing, statistical association of individual TCRs with disease status, and machine learning. Of the roughly 400 genotyped donors, over 70% fell in the genetic ancestry cluster associated with self-reported Caucasian donors. Genome-wide SNP genotypes for about 55% of the roughly 670 donors were used in a later genetic analysis, which treated that subset as a discovery cohort. Donor age, sex, ethnicity and CMV serostatus were compiled together with the repertoire data. Along with the approximately 700-subject first cohort, a separate validation cohort of over 90 different subjects was used. All discovery cohort repertoires had been generated using a single sequencing platform. Here is what the overall study found, with its caveats: In a later analysis, the rate of TCR association differed among HLA loci, with DRB1 alleles having the most associated TCRs and HLA-C alleles having the fewest. When HLA alleles, especially DR and DQ, strongly co-occurred, attributing TCR associations to individual alleles was difficult. In vitro tests confirmed that a few of the cytomegalovirus-associated TCR beta chains recognize cytomegalovirus antigens. In a later genetic analysis, a missense DCLRE1C variant was associated with V-gene and J-gene trimming of TCR beta chains, and the association was replicated in an independent cohort. Immune exposure information for the cohort was limited to CMV serostatus. At a false discovery rate of 0.05, a later analysis linked approximately 18,000 TCR beta sequences to specific HLA alleles. A total of 164 TCR beta chains were listed by the study as associated with cytomegalovirus. Because HLA typing was missing for some donors at each locus, association tests included only the typed subset. In both the original and validation cohorts, the classifier was reported to diagnose cytomegalovirus status with high specificity and sensitivity. Sequencing depth was assumed to be roughly uniform across donors in the presence/absence analyses, though that assumption may not hold. In a later analysis, several top co-occurrence clusters were reported to appear linked to parvovirus B19, influenza, CMV and Epstein-Barr virus. In this cohort, only TCR beta chains were sequenced, and detectable features were limited by the absence of alpha or paired-chain data. Correlated functional status among segregating V segments might reflect linkage disequilibrium, but an unknown experimental factor could not be ruled out. A further reported finding was that TCR beta sequences accurately predicted the HLA-A and HLA-B alleles for most subjects in the first cohort. A later analysis found that most CMV-associated TCR beta chains appeared HLA-restricted, with HLA associations seemingly driven largely by CMV exposure. Because counts were too low, more than 15 rarely observed V segments, including chromosome 9 orphons, were left out of the earlier analysis of approximately 500 of the donors. Some IMGT-functional V segments, including TRBV6-2 and TRBV6-3, could not be distinguished by the 87-base-pair reads and were therefore excluded. In a later genetic analysis, fewer N-insertions in productive TCRs were reported among donors in an Asian-associated ancestry cluster than the roughly 700-donor mean. Broadly in line with IMGT annotations, most TCR beta V segments showed up in productive rearrangements about 90% or about 30% of the time in an earlier analysis of 450 to 600 of the donors. A cluster of highly shared sequence variants was judged likely to represent a technical artifact of the sequencing pipeline. Across donors, most TCR sequences were observed very rarely, whereas some public TCRs were present in many individuals. A later analysis found that HLA-associated TCR beta chains were more clonally expanded and had lower generation probabilities than equally common non-associated chains. According to the authors, the approach could potentially be generalized to other disease states and immunological phenotypes.

The protocol used for the library was the immunoSEQ multiplex PCR assay. For the multiplex PCR, a mixture combining 60 forward primers for TCR Vbeta segments and 13 reverse primers for TCR Jbeta segments was used. The CDR3 region of rearranged TCR beta genes was amplified from genomic DNA by a multiplex PCR assay. The amplified TCR beta libraries were sequenced on the Illumina HiSeq System as 87-base-pair reads. Per the source publication's procedure: A later analysis tallied around 82 million unique TCR beta chains across the approximately 670 repertoires, and some 12 million of those chains were shared by two or more donors. Raw reads were error-corrected and collapsed into unique sequences with a nearest-neighbor algorithm that merged closely related sequences to remove PCR and sequencing errors. To assign V, D and J gene segments, CDR3 sequences were aligned to IMGT reference sequences. Each retained sequence needed at least a six-nucleotide match to both a V gene segment and a J gene segment. A rearrangement counted as productive if the CDR3 had no stop codons and remained in frame with V and J, and every other rearrangement counted as non-productive. CDR3 was defined according to IMGT convention as the region running from the second conserved V-encoded cysteine to the conserved J-encoded phenylalanine. In an earlier analysis of around 600 of the donors, sequences lacking an unambiguous match to a single V gene segment were excluded. In an earlier analysis of about 590 of the donors, a V segment was called functional when productive rearrangements were above 56.7%, and segregating when the standard deviation between donors exceeded 5%. A statistical classification framework was built for diagnosing cytomegalovirus status from the catalog of TCR beta chain sequences. In a later analysis, V and J genes were assigned by comparing TCR nucleotide sequences against IMGT/GENE-DB human TR gene sequences. Using the TCRdist pipeline, a later analysis assigned CDR3 sequences along with most-parsimonious VDJ recombination scenarios. A later analysis defined each TCR beta chain by its CDR3 amino acid sequence plus V-gene family, and excluded reads lacking a unique V-gene family. In a later analysis, 450 to 600 highly shared, low-generation-probability nucleotide sequences were removed to address suspected cross-contamination and a sequencing artifact. In a later analysis, a clonal expansion index for each public chain was calculated from normalized within-repertoire ranks of inferred template counts. In a later analysis, generation probabilities were computed using a VDJ recombination model fitted to out-of-frame rearrangements, and the results were checked against IGoR. Hypergeometric tests were used in a later analysis to score TCR-TCR, TCR-HLA and TCR-CMV co-occurrence, with a repertoire-size bias correction applied to the TCR pairs. In a later analysis, false discovery rates were estimated by permuting HLA or CMV assignments 20 times. In a later analysis, co-occurring TCRs were grouped using DBSCAN, with TCRdist sequence similarity added in when clustering inside HLA-allele-positive subsets. Co-occurrence clustering excluded repertoires with fewer than 30,000 or more than 120,000 public chains, plus five with anomalous nucleotide sharing. As stored in TCRdb, this immuneACCESS dataset retains in-frame rearrangements with V and J assigned. A fraction of the clones does not appear; measured against another copy, unresolved V genes explain less than half of the discrepancy, and the remainder lacks a known reason. The V and J calls and clone size are taken from that table; D and trimming were inferred from the DNA. Within this sample are 150,000 to 200,000 clones, with around 74% of them counted one time only. Jointly, the top ten make up about 2.7% of the sample.

Details on this clone: Its antigen is currently not known. Base qualities were left out, and no much larger clone turns up one base away.

In total, roughly 670 healthy bone marrow donors made up the cohort. Cohort members were all nominally healthy when sampled, although unrecorded immune exposures were likely present. The donor tested CMV seronegative and was one of the 352 seronegative cohort members. Every donor gave a peripheral blood sample, and the peripheral blood mononuclear cells from that sample were used for TCR beta sequencing. Genomic DNA was extracted from the blood cell samples with the Qiagen DNeasy Blood Extraction Kit. Sequences MGHRA (CDR1) and YSYEKL (CDR2) are obtained from the germline V gene. The CDR3 goes from the cysteine to the phenylalanine over 19 residues. Only the CDR3 part of the read is kept: 57 bases, read in frame from the first base. Trimmed from V: 2 bases; trimmed from J: 2 bases; junction bases lacking a gene match: 12.

The source material was PBMCs. The chain uses TRBV4-1 and TRBJ2-3; TRBD2 lines up with 11 middle nucleotides. The receptor was derived from a male donor in good health and CMV-seronegative. The DNA sequence reads TGCGCCAGCAGCCAACATTATACCGGACTAGCGGGTCCCACAGATACGCAGTATTTT. Translation gives CASSQHYTGLAGPTDTQYF.